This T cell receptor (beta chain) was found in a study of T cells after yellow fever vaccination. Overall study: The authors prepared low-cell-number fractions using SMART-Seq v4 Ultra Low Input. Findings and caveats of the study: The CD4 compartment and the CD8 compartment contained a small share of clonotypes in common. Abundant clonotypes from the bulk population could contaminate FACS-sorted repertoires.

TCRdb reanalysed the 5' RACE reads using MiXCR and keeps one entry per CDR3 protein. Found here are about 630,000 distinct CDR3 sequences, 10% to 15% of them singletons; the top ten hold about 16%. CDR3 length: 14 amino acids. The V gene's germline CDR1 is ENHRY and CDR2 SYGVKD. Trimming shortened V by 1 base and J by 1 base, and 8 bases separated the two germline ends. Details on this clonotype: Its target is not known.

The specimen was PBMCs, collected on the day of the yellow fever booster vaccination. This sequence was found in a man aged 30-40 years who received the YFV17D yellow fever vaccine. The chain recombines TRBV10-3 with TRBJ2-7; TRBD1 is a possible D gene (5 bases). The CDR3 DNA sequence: TGTGCCATCAGTGAGTTGGGGCCTTCCTACGAGCAGTACTTC. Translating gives CAISELGPSYEQYF.